By share of the sample, the clone carrying this TCR beta chain is medium-sized (0.01 to 0.1%). These data come from a study of blood T cell repertoires in COVID-19. The overall study: Sample material is recorded as cDNA or gDNA derived from T cells, B-cell-depleted T cells, or PBMCs.

In the original processing: Cell counts per sample came from amplifying reference gene primers. Some clones are missing from TCRdb's copy, which holds only in-frame ones; the method was immunoSEQ multiplex PCR. That table furnishes V, J and clone size, whereas the DNA furnished D and trimming. The sample shows roughly 16,000 clones, roughly four fifths of them seen only once. This CDR3 has 15 amino acids. The junction had 3 bases not matched to a gene; V was cut back by 5 bases and J by 1 base. Germline V gives CDR1 KGHDR, CDR2 SFDVKD. The rearrangement links TRBV24-1 to TRBJ2-2, with 7 bases lining up with TRBD1. The receptor's source is a man at least 80 years old with active COVID-19. The sequenced sample was peripheral blood. This CDR3 reads CATSGRTGNTGELFF. In DNA, the CDR3 is TGTGCCACCAGTGGCCGGACAGGGAACACCGGGGAGCTGTTTTTT.